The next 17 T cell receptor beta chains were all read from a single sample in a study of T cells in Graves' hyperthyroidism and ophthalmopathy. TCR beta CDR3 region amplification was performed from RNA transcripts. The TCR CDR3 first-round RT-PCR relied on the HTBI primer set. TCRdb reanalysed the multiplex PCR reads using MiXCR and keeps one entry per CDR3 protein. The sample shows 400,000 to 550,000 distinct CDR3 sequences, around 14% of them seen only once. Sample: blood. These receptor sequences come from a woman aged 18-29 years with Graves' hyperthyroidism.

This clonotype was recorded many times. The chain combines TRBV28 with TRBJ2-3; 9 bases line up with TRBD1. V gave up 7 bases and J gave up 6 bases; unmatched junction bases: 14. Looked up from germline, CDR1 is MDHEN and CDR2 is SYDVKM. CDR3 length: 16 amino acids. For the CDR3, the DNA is TGTGCCAGCACCGAGGCGGGACAGGGTCATAGGGATACGCAGTATTTT. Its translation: CASTEAGQGHRDTQYF.

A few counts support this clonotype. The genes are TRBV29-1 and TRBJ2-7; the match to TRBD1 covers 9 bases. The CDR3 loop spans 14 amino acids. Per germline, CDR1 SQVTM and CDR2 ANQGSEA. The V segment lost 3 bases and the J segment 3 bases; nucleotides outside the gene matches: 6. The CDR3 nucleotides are TGCAGCGTTGAGGACAGGGGACACCGCTACGAGCAGTACTTC. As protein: CSVEDRGHRYEQYF.

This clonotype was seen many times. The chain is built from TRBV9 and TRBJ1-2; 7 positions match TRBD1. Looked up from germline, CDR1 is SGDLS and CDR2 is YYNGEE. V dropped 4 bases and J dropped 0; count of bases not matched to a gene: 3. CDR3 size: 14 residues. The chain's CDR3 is CASSSGGANYGYTF. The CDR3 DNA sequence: TGTGCCAGCAGCTCAGGGGGAGCTAACTATGGCTACACCTTC. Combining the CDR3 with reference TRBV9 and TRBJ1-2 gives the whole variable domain DSGVTQTPKHLITATGQRVTLRCSPRSGDLSVYWYQQSLDQGLQFLIQYYNGEERAKGNILERFSAQQFPDLHSELNLSSLELGDSALYFCASSSGGANYGYTFGSGTRLTVV.

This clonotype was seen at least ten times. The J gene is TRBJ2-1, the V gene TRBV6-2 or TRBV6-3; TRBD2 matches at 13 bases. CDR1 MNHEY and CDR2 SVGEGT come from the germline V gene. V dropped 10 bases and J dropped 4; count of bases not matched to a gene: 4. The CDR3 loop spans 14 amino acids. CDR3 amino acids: CAIRTSGSYNEQFF. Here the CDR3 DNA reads TGTGCCATCCGGACTAGCGGGAGTTACAATGAGCAGTTCTTC.

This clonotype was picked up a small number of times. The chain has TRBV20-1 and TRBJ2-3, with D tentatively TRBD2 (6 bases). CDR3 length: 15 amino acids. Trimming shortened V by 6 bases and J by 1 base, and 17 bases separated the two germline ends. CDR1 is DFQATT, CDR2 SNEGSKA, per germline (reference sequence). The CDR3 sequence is CSADVPGARTDTQYF. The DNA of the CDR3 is TGCAGTGCGGATGTACCGGGAGCACGCACAGATACGCAGTATTTT.

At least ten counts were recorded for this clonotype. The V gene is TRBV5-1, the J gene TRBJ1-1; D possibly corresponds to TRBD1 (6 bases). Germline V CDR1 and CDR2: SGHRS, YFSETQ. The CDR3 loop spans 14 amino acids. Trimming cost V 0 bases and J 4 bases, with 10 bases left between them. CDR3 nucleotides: TGCGCCAGCAGCTTGGGGCGAGGGGGCACTGAAGCTTTCTTT. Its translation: CASSLGRGGTEAFF.

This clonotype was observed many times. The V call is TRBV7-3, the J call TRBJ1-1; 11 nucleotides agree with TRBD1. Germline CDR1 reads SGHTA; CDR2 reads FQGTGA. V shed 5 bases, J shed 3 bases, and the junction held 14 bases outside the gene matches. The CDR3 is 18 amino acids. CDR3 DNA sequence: TGTGCCAGCAGCCCTTTTGATAGGACAGGGGGCTGGGACACTGAAGCTTTCTTT. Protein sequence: CASSPFDRTGGWDTEAFF.

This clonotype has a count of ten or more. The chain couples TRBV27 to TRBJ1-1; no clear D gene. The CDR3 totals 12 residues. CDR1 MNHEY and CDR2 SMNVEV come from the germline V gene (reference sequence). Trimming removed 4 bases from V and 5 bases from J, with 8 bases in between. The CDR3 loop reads CASSWGGTEAFF. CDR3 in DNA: TGTGCCAGCAGTTGGGGAGGAACTGAAGCTTTCTTT.

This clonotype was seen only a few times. CDR3 DNA sequence: TGTGCCAGCAGCCAGCGGGAGGGGAGTGGTAACAATGAGCAGTTCTTC. It is translated as CASSQREGSGNNEQFF. J is TRBJ2-1 and V is TRBV4-2; 9 nucleotides line up with TRBD2. This CDR3 contains 16 residues. Trimming removed 3 bases from V and 5 bases from J; junction bases left unmatched: 8. Germline CDR1 reads LGHNA; CDR2 reads YNFKEQ.

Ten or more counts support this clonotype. The CDR3 region is CASSDGGGQNTEAFF. The CDR3 coding sequence is TGTGCCAGCAGTGATGGTGGAGGTCAGAACACTGAAGCTTTCTTT. The rearrangement uses TRBV6-1 and TRBJ1-1, with D uncertain. V was trimmed by 3 bases and J by 1 base, leaving 12 bases between them. Germline-derived CDR1 and CDR2 are MNHNS and SASEGT. CDR3 length: 15 amino acids.

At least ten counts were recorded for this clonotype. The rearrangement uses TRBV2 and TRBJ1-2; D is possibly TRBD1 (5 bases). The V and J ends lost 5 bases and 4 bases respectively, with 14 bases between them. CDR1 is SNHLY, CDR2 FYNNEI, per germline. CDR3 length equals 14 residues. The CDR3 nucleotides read TGTGCCAGCAGTCCCCCGGGGGGTTTCTATGGCTACACCTTC. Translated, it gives CASSPPGGFYGYTF.

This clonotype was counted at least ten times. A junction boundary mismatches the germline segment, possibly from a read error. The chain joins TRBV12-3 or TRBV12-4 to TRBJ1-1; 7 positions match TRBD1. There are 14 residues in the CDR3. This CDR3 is CASSRDSPNTKAFF. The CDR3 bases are TGTGCCAGCAGTAGGGACAGCCCGAACACTAAAGCTTTCTTT.

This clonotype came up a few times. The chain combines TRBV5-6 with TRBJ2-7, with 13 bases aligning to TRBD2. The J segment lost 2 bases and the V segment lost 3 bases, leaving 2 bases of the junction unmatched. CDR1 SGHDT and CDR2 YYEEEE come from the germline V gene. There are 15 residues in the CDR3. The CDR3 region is CASSWGTSGTYEQYF. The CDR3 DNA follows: TGTGCCAGCAGCTGGGGGACTAGCGGGACCTACGAGCAGTACTTC.

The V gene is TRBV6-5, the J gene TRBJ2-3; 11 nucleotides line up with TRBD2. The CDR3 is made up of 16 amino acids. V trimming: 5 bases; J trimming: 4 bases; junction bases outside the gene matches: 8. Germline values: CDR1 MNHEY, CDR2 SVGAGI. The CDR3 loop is CASSTNPGLAADTQYF. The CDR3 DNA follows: TGTGCCAGCAGTACTAACCCGGGACTAGCGGCAGATACGCAGTATTTT.

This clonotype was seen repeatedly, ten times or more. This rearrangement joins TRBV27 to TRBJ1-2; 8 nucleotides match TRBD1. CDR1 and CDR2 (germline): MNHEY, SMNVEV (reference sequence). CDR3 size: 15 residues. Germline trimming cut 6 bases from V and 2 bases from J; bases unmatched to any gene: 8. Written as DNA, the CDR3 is TGTGCCAGCAGACCGATGGACAGGGACAACTATGGCTACACCTTC. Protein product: CASRPMDRDNYGYTF.

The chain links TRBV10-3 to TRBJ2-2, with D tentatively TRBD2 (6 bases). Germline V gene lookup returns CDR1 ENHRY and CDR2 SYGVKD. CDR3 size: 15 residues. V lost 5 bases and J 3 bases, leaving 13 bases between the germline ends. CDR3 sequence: CAISLEGPDTGELFF. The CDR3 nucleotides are TGTGCCATCAGTCTGGAGGGCCCCGACACCGGGGAGCTGTTTTTT.

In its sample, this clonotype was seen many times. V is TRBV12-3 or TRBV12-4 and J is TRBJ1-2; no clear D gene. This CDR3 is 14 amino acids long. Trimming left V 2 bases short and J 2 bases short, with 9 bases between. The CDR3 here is CASSLLAENYGYTF. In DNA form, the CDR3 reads TGTGCCAGCAGTTTATTAGCAGAGAACTATGGCTACACCTTC.